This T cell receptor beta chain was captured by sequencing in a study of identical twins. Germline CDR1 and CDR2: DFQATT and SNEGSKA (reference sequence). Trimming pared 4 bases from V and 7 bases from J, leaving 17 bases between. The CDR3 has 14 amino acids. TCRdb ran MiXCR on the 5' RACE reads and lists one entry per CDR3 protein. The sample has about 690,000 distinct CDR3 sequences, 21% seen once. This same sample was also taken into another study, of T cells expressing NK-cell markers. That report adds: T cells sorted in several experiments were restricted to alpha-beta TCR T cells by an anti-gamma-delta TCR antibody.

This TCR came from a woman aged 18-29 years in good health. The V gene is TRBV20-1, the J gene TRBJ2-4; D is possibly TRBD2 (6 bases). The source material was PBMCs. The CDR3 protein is CSANNPGRGNIQYF. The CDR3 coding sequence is TGCAGTGCTAATAACCCGGGACGGGGGAACATTCAGTACTTC.